One sample yielded the 8 T cell receptor beta chains listed below, sequenced in a study of blood T cell repertoires in COVID-19. Data came from immunoSEQ multiplex PCR; TCRdb stores just in-frame clones and leaves some out. Counted here are 210,000 or so clones, 81% occurring once; the ten biggest clones make up more than 8.5%. Sequencing was carried out using PBMCs or T cells enriched from blood (not recorded which). The receptor source for this set is a woman in her 50s with acute COVID-19.

V is TRBV30 and J is TRBJ2-1; D might be TRBD1 (6 bases). The CDR3 is 14 amino acids. Trimming removed 2 bases at V and 6 bases at J, with 14 bases between. Germline CDR1 reads GTSNPN; CDR2 reads SVGIG (reference sequence). This CDR3 reads CAWSPMGTFNEQFF. The CDR3 nucleotides are TGTGCCTGGAGTCCCATGGGGACATTCAATGAGCAGTTCTTC.

The CDR3 is CASSLAGGPSNEQFF. The CDR3 DNA follows: TGTGCCAGCAGCTTAGCGGGGGGGCCCTCGAATGAGCAGTTCTTC. This chain joins TRBV13 and TRBJ2-1, with 8 bases aligning to TRBD2. This CDR3 comprises 15 residues. The V and J ends lost 1 base and 7 bases, in that order; junction bases with no gene match: 6. Germline V gene lookup returns CDR1 PRHDT and CDR2 FYEKMQ (reference sequence).

The J gene is TRBJ2-7, the V gene TRBV7-6, with TRBD2 matching 7 bases. After removal of 3 bases from V and 0 bases from J, the junction contained 8 bases not matched to a gene. CDR1 and CDR2 from the germline V gene are SGHVS and FNYEAQ. The length of the CDR3 is 16 residues. Here the CDR3 reads CASSFSSSGLSYEQYF. The CDR3 nucleotides are TGTGCCAGCAGCTTCTCCTCTAGCGGCCTCTCCTACGAGCAGTACTTC. Full variable domain (missing parts from reference TRBV7-6 and TRBJ2-7): GAGVSQSPRYKVTKRGQDVALRCDPISGHVSLYWYRQALGQGPEFLTYFNYEAQQDKSGLPNDRFSAERPEGSISTLTIQRTEQRDSAMYRCASSFSSSGLSYEQYFGPGTRLTVT.

The chain combines TRBV4-3 with TRBJ2-7, with a tentative D call TRBD1 (5 bases). CDR1 and CDR2 (germline): LGHNA, YSLEER. V lost 0 bases and J 2 bases, leaving 11 bases between the germline ends. The CDR3 consists of 15 residues. The chain's CDR3 is CASSQDLTATYEQYF. The CDR3 DNA reads as TGCGCCAGCAGCCAAGATCTGACAGCTACCTACGAGCAGTACTTC.

The CDR3 DNA sequence: TGTGCCAGCAGTTACAACATTATCTACGAGCAGTACTTC. Translating it yields CASSYNIIYEQYF. This chain joins TRBV6-2 or TRBV6-3 and TRBJ2-7; D gene unclear. The CDR3 covers 13 residues. Germline CDR1 and CDR2: MNHEY and SVGEGT. Trimming pared 2 bases from V and 3 bases from J, leaving 8 bases between.

There are a few counts of this clone. This chain uses TRBV25-1 with TRBJ1-6; 7 nucleotides align to TRBD1. Germline CDR1 reads MGHDK; CDR2 reads SYGVNS. The V and J ends lost 4 bases and 6 bases, in that order; junction bases with no gene match: 6. CDR3 length: 15 amino acids. The CDR3 here is CASSVTGAGNSPLHF. The CDR3, as DNA: TGTGCCAGCAGTGTTACAGGGGCGGGTAATTCACCCCTCCACTTT.

The chain joins TRBV4-1 to TRBJ2-7; weak D call: TRBD2 (5 bases). V was clipped by 4 bases and J by 3 bases, with 19 bases between them. CDR1 is MGHRA, CDR2 YSYEKL, per germline. This CDR3 contains 16 residues. For the CDR3, the DNA is TGCGCCAGCAGCCCAGAGAAGGAGGCCGCGGTCTACGAGCAGTACTTC. It translates to CASSPEKEAAVYEQYF.

The chain employs TRBV5-5 and TRBJ2-2; D is unresolved. There are 15 residues in the CDR3. The V end lost 2 bases, the J end lost 1 base, and 9 bases lay between the germline ends. Looked up from germline, CDR1 is SGHKS and CDR2 is YYEKEE (reference sequence). The CDR3 is CASSFARKNTGELFF. The DNA for the CDR3 is TGTGCCAGCAGCTTCGCGAGAAAGAACACCGGGGAGCTGTTTTTT.